One and the same sample provided the 16 T cell receptor beta chains below, sequenced in a study of blood T cell repertoires in COVID-19. Sequencing used immunoSEQ multiplex PCR; TCRdb keeps in-frame clones, though not all of them. The sample consists of approximately 260,000 clones, approximately 90% of them appearing once. The sample comprised PBMCs or T cells enriched from blood (not recorded which). These receptor sequences come from a woman under 30 who had recovered from COVID-19.

This clone was picked up a small number of times. The V gene is TRBV6-5, the J gene TRBJ1-5; possible D gene TRBD1, 5 bases. Germline loops: CDR1 MNHEY, CDR2 SVGAGI. V was pared by 0 bases and J by 8 bases, with 11 bases between. This CDR3 has 14 residues. The CDR3 region is CASSYSTETEPQHF. CDR3 bases: TGTGCCAGCAGTTACTCGACCGAGACAGAGCCCCAGCATTTT.

The rearrangement uses TRBV6-5 and TRBJ1-6, with no clear D. Trimming left V 4 bases short and J 7 bases short, with 8 bases between. The CDR3 runs 13 residues. CDR1 is MNHEY and CDR2 is SVGAGI in the germline V gene. DNA of the CDR3: TGTGCCAGCAGTTGGGCTATGAATTCACCCCTCCACTTT. Residues: CASSWAMNSPLHF.

The sample holds a few counts of this clone. This chain joins TRBV24-1 and TRBJ1-1; D unresolved. V was trimmed by 4 bases and J by 0 bases, leaving 2 bases between them. The CDR3 runs to 12 residues. CDR1 is KGHDR and CDR2 is SFDVKD in the germline V gene. The CDR3 spells CATSDVNTEAFF. DNA of the CDR3: TGTGCCACCAGTGACGTGAACACTGAAGCTTTCTTT.

The rearrangement joins TRBV28 to TRBJ1-5; 9 nucleotides match TRBD1. J lost 6 bases, V lost 6 bases, and 6 bases had no gene match. Looked up from germline, CDR1 is MDHEN and CDR2 is SYDVKM. The CDR3 contains 14 residues. The CDR3 bases are TGTGCCAGCAGCCGGACAGGGGAGATTCAGCCCCAGCATTTT. Translation gives CASSRTGEIQPQHF. Complete variable domain (other parts from reference TRBV28 and TRBJ1-5): DVKVTQSSRYLVKRTGEKVFLECVQDMDHENMFWYRQDPGLGLRLIYFSYDVKMKEKGDIPEGYSVSREKKERFSLILESASTNQTSMYLCASSRTGEIQPQHFGDGTRLSIL.

This clone was recorded once. V usage is TRBV10-3 and J usage is TRBJ2-3; 8 bases line up with TRBD1. V gave up 11 bases and J gave up 4 bases; unmatched junction bases: 8. The CDR3 is made up of 13 amino acids. CDR1 is ENHRY and CDR2 is SYGVKD in the germline V gene. DNA of the CDR3: TGTGCCCTCGGGCAGGGGGCTGCAGATACGCAGTATTTT. Translating gives CALGQGAADTQYF.

This clone was counted only a few times. The rearrangement links TRBV6-1 to TRBJ1-2; D is unresolved. The germline CDR1 and CDR2 sequences are MNHNS and SASEGT. The CDR3 loop spans 14 amino acids. The V and J ends lost 1 base and 3 bases respectively, with 9 bases between them. The CDR3 DNA reads TGTGCCAGCAGTGAAGGAATTCCGGACTATGGCTACACCTTC. It specifies CASSEGIPDYGYTF.

The rearrangement uses TRBV7-2 and TRBJ1-6; 7 positions agree with TRBD1. This CDR3 spans 14 amino acids. Germline lookup yields CDR1 SGHTA and CDR2 FQGNSA. V shed 6 bases, J shed 5 bases, and the junction held 4 bases outside the gene matches. CDR3 region: CASRRGQNNSPLHF. DNA for the CDR3: TGTGCCAGCAGGCGGGGACAGAATAATTCACCCCTCCACTTT.

The CDR3 sequence: CASSLIGRGTEAFF. The CDR3 nucleotides read TGTGCCAGCAGCTTGATCGGAAGGGGCACTGAAGCTTTCTTT. The rearrangement uses TRBV3-1 (or the pseudogene TRBV3-2) and TRBJ1-1, with D perhaps TRBD1 (5 bases). Per germline, CDR1 LGHDT and CDR2 YNNKEL (reference sequence). V was clipped by 5 bases and J by 4 bases, with 14 bases between them. The CDR3 is 14 amino acids.

A remark on this clone: The identical CDR3 is also encoded by other nucleotide sequences in the sample. The chain couples TRBV18 to TRBJ1-2, with 9 positions matching TRBD1. CDR1 and CDR2 (germline): KGHSH, LQKENI. After removal of 3 bases from V and 4 bases from J, the junction contained 6 bases not matched to a gene. This CDR3 is 15 amino acids long. The CDR3 region is CASSPGQGTSYGYTF. DNA of the CDR3: TGTGCCAGCTCACCGGGACAGGGAACTTCCTATGGCTACACCTTC.

The chain is built from TRBV4-1 and TRBJ1-2; D is ambiguous. Trimming took off 0 bases at V and 7 bases at J, with 9 bases between the two ends. Germline V gene lookup returns CDR1 MGHRA and CDR2 YSYEKL. This CDR3 region has 13 residues. The CDR3 region is CASSQDVASGYTF. CDR3 DNA sequence: TGCGCCAGCAGCCAAGATGTGGCTTCTGGCTACACCTTC.

The chain is built from TRBV3-1 (or the pseudogene TRBV3-2) and TRBJ1-6; TRBD1 matches at 7 bases. Germline CDR1 reads LGHDT; CDR2 reads YNNKEL (reference sequence). V lost 0 bases to trimming and J lost 4 bases; unmatched junction nucleotides: 21. This CDR3 spans 22 amino acids. CDR3: CASSQDYIYRDRDPTYNSPLHF. The CDR3 nucleotides are TGTGCCAGCAGCCAAGATTATATATACCGGGACAGAGATCCAACTTATAATTCACCCCTCCACTTT.

This clone was observed a single time. The J gene is TRBJ2-3, the V gene TRBV3-1 (or the pseudogene TRBV3-2); D perhaps matches TRBD2 (5 bases). Germline values: CDR1 LGHDT, CDR2 YNNKEL (reference sequence). The CDR3 contains 12 residues. V shed 6 bases and J shed 6 bases, with 10 bases lying between them. CDR3 DNA: TGTGCCAGCAGTCAGTTAGCGGATACGCAGTATTTT. Translation gives CASSQLADTQYF.

DNA for the CDR3: TGTGCCAGCAGCTCGAAACTTCCGGGACAGGGATCCGGCTACACCTTC. It encodes CASSSKLPGQGSGYTF. The J gene is TRBJ1-2, the V gene TRBV7-6, with 9 bases identical to TRBD1. This CDR3 contains 16 residues. V shed 4 bases and J 8 bases; nucleotides not matched to a gene: 14. Germline V gene sequence: CDR1 SGHVS, CDR2 FNYEAQ.

The rearrangement uses TRBV6-5 and TRBJ2-2; D not resolved. Germline loops: CDR1 MNHEY, CDR2 SVGAGI. V lost 5 bases to trimming and J lost 5 bases, with 15 bases between them. The CDR3 has 15 amino acids. CDR3 nucleotides: TGTGCCAGCAGTACCAATATCAGGATTACCGGGGAGCTGTTTTTT. Translation gives CASSTNIRITGELFF.

The chain combines TRBV19 with TRBJ2-5; 7 bases align to TRBD1. Germline V gives CDR1 LNHDA, CDR2 SQIVND (reference sequence). Unmatched junction bases numbered 6, after V lost 6 bases and J lost 2 bases. The length of the CDR3 is 14 residues. The CDR3 DNA reads TGTGCCAGTAGACAACCGGGACAGCAAGAGACCCAGTACTTC. It encodes CASRQPGQQETQYF.

This chain joins TRBV27 and TRBJ1-1; weak D call: TRBD1 (6 bases). This CDR3 comprises 13 residues. Germline V CDR1 and CDR2: MNHEY, SMNVEV (reference sequence). With 10 bases removed from V and 4 bases from J, the gap between germline ends came to 16 bases. CDR3 protein: CANYRVRCTEAFF. The CDR3 DNA reads TGTGCCAACTACAGGGTTAGGTGCACTGAAGCTTTCTTT.